The clone carrying this T cell receptor (beta chain) occurred many times. This sample is drawn from a study of T cells in Graves' hyperthyroidism and ophthalmopathy. The TCR beta CDR3 regions underwent amplification using RNA transcripts as the source. HTBI primers were the set used in a first-round RT-PCR of the TCR CDR3. MiXCR, applied by TCRdb to the multiplex PCR reads, yields one record per CDR3 protein. The sample has around 350,000 distinct CDR3 sequences, 19% seen once; the top ten hold around 4%. This TCR came from a woman aged 18-29 years with Graves' hyperthyroidism. Sequencing used blood.

CDR3 amino acids: CASTRTSGSGELFF. The DNA for the CDR3 is TGTGCCAGCACCAGGACTAGCGGGAGTGGGGAGCTGTTTTTT. The chain combines TRBV7-3 with TRBJ2-2; 13 bases fit TRBD2. The CDR3 loop spans 14 amino acids. V was clipped by 7 bases and J by 8 bases; unmatched bases: 4. From germline, CDR1 is SGHTA and CDR2 FQGTGA.